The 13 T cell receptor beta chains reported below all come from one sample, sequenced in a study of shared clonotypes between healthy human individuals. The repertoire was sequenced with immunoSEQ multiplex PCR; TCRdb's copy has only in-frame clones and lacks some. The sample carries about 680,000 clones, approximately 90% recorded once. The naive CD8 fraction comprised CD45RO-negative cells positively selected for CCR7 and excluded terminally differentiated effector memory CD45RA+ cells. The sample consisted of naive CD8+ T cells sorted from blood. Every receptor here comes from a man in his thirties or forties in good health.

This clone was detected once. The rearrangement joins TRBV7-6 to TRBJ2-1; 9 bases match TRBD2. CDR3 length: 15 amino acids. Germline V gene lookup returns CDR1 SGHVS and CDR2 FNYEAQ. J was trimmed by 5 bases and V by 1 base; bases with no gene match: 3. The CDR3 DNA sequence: TGTGCCAGCAGCTTAGAAACTAGCGGGCACAATGAGCAGTTCTTC. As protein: CASSLETSGHNEQFF.

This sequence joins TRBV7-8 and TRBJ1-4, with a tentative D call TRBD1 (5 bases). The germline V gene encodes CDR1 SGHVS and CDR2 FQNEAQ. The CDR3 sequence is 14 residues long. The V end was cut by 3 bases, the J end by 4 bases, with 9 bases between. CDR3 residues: CASSFPGDNEKLFF. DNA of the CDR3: TGTGCCAGCAGCTTTCCGGGGGATAATGAAAAACTGTTTTTT.

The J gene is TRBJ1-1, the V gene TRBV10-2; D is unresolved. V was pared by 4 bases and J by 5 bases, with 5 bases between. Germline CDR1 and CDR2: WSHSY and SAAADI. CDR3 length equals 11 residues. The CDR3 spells CASSVYTEAFF. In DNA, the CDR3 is TGCGCCAGCAGTGTGTATACTGAAGCTTTCTTT.

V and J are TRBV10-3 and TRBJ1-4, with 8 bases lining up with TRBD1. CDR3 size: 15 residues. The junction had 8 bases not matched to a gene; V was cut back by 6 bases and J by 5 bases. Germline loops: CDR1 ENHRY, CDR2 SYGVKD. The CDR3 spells CAISPGTGLNEKLFF. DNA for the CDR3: TGTGCCATCAGCCCCGGGACAGGCCTGAATGAAAAACTGTTTTTT.

The CDR3: CASPGYSNYGYTF. DNA for the CDR3: TGTGCCTCCCCGGGTTACTCTAACTATGGCTACACCTTC. The chain has TRBV30 and TRBJ1-2; D remains ambiguous. From germline, CDR1 is GTSNPN and CDR2 SVGIG (reference sequence). Trimming took off 7 bases at V and 0 bases at J, with 12 bases between the two ends. This CDR3 spans 13 amino acids.

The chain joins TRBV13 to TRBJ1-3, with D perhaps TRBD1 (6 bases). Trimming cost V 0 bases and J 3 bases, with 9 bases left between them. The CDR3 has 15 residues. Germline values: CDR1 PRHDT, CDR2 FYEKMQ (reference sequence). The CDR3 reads CASSLGGGGGNTIYF. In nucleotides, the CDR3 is TGTGCCAGCAGCTTAGGAGGAGGGGGTGGAAACACCATATATTTT.

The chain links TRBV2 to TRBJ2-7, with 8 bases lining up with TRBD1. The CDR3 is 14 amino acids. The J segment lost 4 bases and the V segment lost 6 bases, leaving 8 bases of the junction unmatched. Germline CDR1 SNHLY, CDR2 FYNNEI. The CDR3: CASRGIQGAYEQYF. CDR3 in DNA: TGTGCCAGCAGGGGGATCCAGGGGGCTTACGAGCAGTACTTC.

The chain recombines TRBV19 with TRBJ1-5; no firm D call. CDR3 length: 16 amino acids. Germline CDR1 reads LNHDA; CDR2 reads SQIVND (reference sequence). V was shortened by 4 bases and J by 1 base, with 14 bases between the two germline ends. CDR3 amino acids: CASSTPGEGSNQPQHF. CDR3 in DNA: TGTGCCAGTAGTACCCCAGGAGAAGGGAGCAATCAGCCCCAGCATTTT.

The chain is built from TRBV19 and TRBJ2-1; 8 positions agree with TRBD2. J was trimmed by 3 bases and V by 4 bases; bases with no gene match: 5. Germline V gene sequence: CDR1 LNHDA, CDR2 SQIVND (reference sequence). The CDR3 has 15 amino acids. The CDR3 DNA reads TGTGCCAGTAGTAGTACTAGCGGTCACTACAATGAGCAGTTCTTC. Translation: CASSSTSGHYNEQFF.

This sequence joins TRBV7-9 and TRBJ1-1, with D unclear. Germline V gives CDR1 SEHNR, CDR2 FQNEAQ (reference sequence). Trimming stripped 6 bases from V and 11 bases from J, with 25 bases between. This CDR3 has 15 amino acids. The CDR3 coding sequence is TGTGCCAGCAGTAACTTCCGTGCGGGGAATTATTTGGCTTTCTTT. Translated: CASSNFRAGNYLAFF.

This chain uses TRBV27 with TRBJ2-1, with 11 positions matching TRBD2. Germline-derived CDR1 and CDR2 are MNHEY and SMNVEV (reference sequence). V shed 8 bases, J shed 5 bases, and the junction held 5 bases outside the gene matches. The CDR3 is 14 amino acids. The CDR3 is CASGGLADNNEQFF. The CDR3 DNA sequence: TGTGCCAGCGGGGGACTAGCGGACAACAATGAGCAGTTCTTC.

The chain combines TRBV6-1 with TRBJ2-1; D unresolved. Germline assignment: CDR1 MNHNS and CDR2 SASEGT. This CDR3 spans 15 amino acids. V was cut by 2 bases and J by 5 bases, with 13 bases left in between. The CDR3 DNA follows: TGTGCCAGCAGTGAATTGGTACAGCCGAACAATGAGCAGTTCTTC. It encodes CASSELVQPNNEQFF.

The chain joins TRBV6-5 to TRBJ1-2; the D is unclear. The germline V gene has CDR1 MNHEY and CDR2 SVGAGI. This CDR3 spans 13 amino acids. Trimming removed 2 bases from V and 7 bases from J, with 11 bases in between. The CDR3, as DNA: TGTGCCAGCAGTTACAGTTGGGCGGTTGGCTACACCTTC. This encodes CASSYSWAVGYTF.